Reported below is one TCR beta chain. The antigen remains undetermined. The data stem from a study of OX40 agonist ivuxolimab in advanced cancers. Study results and caveats: Partial responders at 0.1-3.0 mg/kg had among the lowest clonal expansion. Among T cells, CD8+ cells averaged more expanded clones than CD4+ cells.

The protocol was immunoSEQ multiplex PCR, while the TCRdb copy is restricted to in-frame clones and leaves out a portion. The sample includes over 15,000 clones, 81% of them seen just once. The V gene's germline CDR1 is MNHEY and CDR2 SVGAGI. The CDR3 sequence is 14 residues long. V was shortened by 6 bases and J by 4 bases, with 13 bases between the two germline ends. This chain connects TRBV6-5 to TRBJ1-3, with D unresolved. The sequence came from an adult with an advanced solid tumor such as melanoma, head and neck, liver or kidney cancer. This material consisted of CD4+ or CD8+ T cells sorted from blood, taken in a trial of the OX40 agonist ivuxolimab. The CDR3: CASSLGSIGNTIYF. DNA for the CDR3: TGTGCCAGCAGCTTGGGTAGTATCGGAAACACCATATATTTT.